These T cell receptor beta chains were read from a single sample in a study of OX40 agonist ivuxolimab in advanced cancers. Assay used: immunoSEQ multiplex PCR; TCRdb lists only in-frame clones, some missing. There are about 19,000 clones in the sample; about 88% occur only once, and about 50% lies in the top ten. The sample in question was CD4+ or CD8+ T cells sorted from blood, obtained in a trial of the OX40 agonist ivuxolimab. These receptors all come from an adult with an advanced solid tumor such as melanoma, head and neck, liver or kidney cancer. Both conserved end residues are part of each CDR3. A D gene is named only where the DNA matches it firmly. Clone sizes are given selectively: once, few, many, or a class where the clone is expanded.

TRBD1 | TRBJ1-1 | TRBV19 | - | CASSWDSLRTEAFF | TGTGCCAGTAGTTGGGACAGCTTACGCACTGAAGCTTTCTTT
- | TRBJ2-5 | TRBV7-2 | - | CASSLWGRDKETQYF | TGTGCCAGCAGCTTATGGGGGCGGGACAAAGAGACCCAGTACTTC
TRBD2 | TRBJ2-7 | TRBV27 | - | CASSKGLAGGSYEQYF | TGTGCCAGCAGTAAAGGACTAGCGGGAGGATCCTACGAGCAGTACTTC
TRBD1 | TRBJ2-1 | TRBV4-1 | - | CASSPEGTGVRNEQFF | TGCGCCAGCAGCCCAGAGGGGACAGGGGTTCGTAATGAGCAGTTCTTC
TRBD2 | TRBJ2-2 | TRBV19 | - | CASSIGRSGTLTGELFF | TGTGCCAGTAGTATAGGCCGTAGCGGGACCCTCACCGGGGAGCTGTTTTTT
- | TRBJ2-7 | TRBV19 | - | CASSIGYEQYF | TGTGCCAGTAGTATAGGCTACGAGCAGTACTTC
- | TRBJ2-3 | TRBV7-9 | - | CASSPPPKNTQYF | TGTGCCAGCAGCCCGCCCCCCAAAAATACGCAGTATTTT
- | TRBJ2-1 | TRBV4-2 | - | CASSQVSGEQFF | TGTGCCAGCAGCCAAGTAAGCGGTGAGCAGTTCTTC
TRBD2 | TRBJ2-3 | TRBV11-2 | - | CASSLVVAGEDTQYF | TGTGCCAGCAGCTTAGTGGTAGCGGGAGAAGATACGCAGTATTTT
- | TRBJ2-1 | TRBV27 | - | CASRKLGGSYNEQFF | TGTGCCAGCAGAAAACTAGGAGGCTCCTACAATGAGCAGTTCTTC
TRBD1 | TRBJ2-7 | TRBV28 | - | CASRSGGGEQYF | TGTGCCAGCAGGTCAGGGGGCGGCGAGCAGTACTTC
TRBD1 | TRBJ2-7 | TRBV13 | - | CASSSLRGPDEQYF | TGTGCCAGCAGCTCCCTCAGGGGGCCAGACGAGCAGTACTTC
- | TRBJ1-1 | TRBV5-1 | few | CASSFQGDTEAFF | TGCGCCAGCAGCTTTCAGGGAGACACTGAAGCTTTCTTT
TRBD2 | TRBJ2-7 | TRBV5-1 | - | CASSLLVGLGDYEQYF | TGCGCCAGCAGCTTATTGGTTGGACTAGGGGACTACGAGCAGTACTTC
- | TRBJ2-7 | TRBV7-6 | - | CASSFRGSYEQYF | TGTGCCAGCAGCTTTCGAGGGTCCTACGAGCAGTACTTC
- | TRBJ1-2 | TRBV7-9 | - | CASSLVTSTYGYTF | TGTGCCAGCAGCTTAGTTACCTCCACCTATGGCTACACCTTC
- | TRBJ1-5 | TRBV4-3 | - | CASSQEGQNSNQPQHF | TGCGCCAGCAGCCAAGAAGGGCAGAATAGCAATCAGCCCCAGCATTTT
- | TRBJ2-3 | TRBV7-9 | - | CASSTGTDTQYF | TGTGCCAGCAGCACAGGCACAGATACGCAGTATTTT
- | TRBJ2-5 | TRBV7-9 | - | CASSLDTQETQYF | TGTGCCAGCAGCCTGGACACCCAAGAGACCCAGTACTTC
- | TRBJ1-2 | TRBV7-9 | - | CASSSNRDTHNYGYTF | TGTGCCAGCAGCTCAAACCGGGACACCCATAACTATGGCTACACCTTC
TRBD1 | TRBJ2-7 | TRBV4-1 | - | CASSQEGPTGTGRVEQYF | TGCGCCAGCAGCCAAGAAGGCCCCACCGGGACAGGGAGGGTCGAGCAGTACTTC
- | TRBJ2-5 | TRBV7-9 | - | CASSLPRRTEETQYF | TGTGCCAGCAGCTTACCTCGACGGACTGAAGAGACCCAGTACTTC
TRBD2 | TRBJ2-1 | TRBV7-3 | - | CASSLWSVGGSSFGNEQFF | TGTGCCAGCAGCTTATGGTCGGTCGGCGGGAGTTCCTTCGGCAATGAGCAGTTCTTC
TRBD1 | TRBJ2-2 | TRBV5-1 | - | CASAPTGSGELFF | TGCGCCAGCGCTCCGACAGGGTCCGGGGAGCTGTTTTTT
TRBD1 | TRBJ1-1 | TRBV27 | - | CASSQRQGARTEAFF | TGTGCCAGCAGCCAAAGACAGGGGGCGAGGACTGAAGCTTTCTTT
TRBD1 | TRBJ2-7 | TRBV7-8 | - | CASSLGRDRDEQYF | TGTGCCAGCAGCTTAGGTCGCGACAGGGACGAGCAGTACTTC
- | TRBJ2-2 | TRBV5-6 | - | CASSWSSGELFF | TGTGCCAGCAGCTGGTCCTCCGGGGAGCTGTTTTTT
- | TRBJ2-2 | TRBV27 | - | CASRPGTMNTGELFF | TGTGCCAGCAGGCCTGGTACTATGAACACCGGGGAGCTGTTTTTT
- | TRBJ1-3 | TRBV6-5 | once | CASSYGGVGNTIYF | TGTGCCAGCAGTTACGGGGGAGTTGGAAACACCATATATTTT
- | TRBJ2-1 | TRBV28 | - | CASSLSGVVDEFF | TGTGCCAGCAGTTTATCGGGAGTTGTGGATGAGTTCTTC
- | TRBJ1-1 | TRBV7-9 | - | CASSLVAGAAEAFF | TGTGCCAGCAGCTTAGTGGCAGGGGCGGCTGAAGCTTTCTTT
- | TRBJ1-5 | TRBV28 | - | CASSRGTSSNQPQHF | TGTGCCAGCAGTAGAGGGACATCTAGCAATCAGCCCCAGCATTTT
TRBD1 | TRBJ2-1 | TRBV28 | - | CASSFRETGVYNEQFF | TGTGCCAGCAGTTTTAGGGAGACAGGGGTTTACAATGAGCAGTTCTTC
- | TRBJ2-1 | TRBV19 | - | CASSLWGNEQFF | TGTGCCAGTAGTCTTTGGGGCAATGAGCAGTTCTTC
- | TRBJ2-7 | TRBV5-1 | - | CASSLDRLYEQYF | TGCGCCAGCAGCCTTGACAGACTCTACGAGCAGTACTTC
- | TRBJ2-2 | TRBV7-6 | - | CASSLGGTGELFF | TGTGCCAGCAGCTTAGGTGGGACCGGGGAGCTGTTTTTT
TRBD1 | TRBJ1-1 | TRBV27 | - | CASSLGVGQAIMNTEAFF | TGTGCCAGCAGTTTGGGGGTCGGACAGGCGATTATGAACACTGAAGCTTTCTTT
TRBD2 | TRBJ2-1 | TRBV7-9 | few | CASSDQRGYNEQFF | TGTGCCAGCAGTGACCAGCGGGGGTACAATGAGCAGTTCTTC
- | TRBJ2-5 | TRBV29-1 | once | CSVKLETQYF | TGCAGCGTTAAGCTAGAGACCCAGTACTTC
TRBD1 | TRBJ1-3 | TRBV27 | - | CASSSLGQNPGNTIYF | TGTGCCAGCAGTTCCCTGGGACAGAACCCTGGAAACACCATATATTTT
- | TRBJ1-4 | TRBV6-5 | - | CASSRVGATNEKLFF | TGTGCCAGCAGTCGAGTAGGAGCAACTAATGAAAAACTGTTTTTT
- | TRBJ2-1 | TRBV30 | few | CAWRTPGTLNEQFF | TGTGCCTGGAGAACCCCCGGGACCCTCAATGAGCAGTTCTTC
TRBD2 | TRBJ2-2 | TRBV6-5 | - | CASSYWTSGNTGELFF | TGTGCCAGCAGTTACTGGACTAGCGGGAACACCGGGGAGCTGTTTTTT
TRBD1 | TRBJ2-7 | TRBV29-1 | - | CSARTGGYEQYF | TGCAGCGCAAGGACAGGGGGCTACGAGCAGTACTTC
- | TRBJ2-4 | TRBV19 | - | CASSIGGNPQNIQYF | TGTGCCAGTAGTATAGGCGGGAATCCCCAAAACATTCAGTACTTC
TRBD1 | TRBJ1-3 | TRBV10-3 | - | CARKDRASSGNTIYF | TGTGCCAGGAAAGACAGGGCCAGCTCTGGAAACACCATATATTTT